This T cell receptor beta chain was found in a study of identical twins. A universal primer site arose from template switching, and cDNA bore unique molecular identifiers. TCRdb fed the 5' RACE reads into MiXCR, producing one record per CDR3 protein. In the table there are just under 550,000 distinct CDR3 sequences, roughly 15% of which are singletons. General study points: Insertions were fewer in abundant cord blood beta clonotypes, whereas memory repertoires showed none of this pattern.

As for this clonotype: Its antigen is unknown.

These data also featured in a second study, about yellow fever vaccine responses in identical twins.

The TCR sequence derives from a young woman in good health. Source material: CD4+ T cells sorted from blood.

The CDR3 DNA follows: TGCAGCGCCGGGACGGTCAAAGAGACCCAGTACTTC. Translated, it gives CSAGTVKETQYF. V usage is TRBV29-1 and J usage is TRBJ2-5; D tentatively fits TRBD1 or TRBD2 (5 bases each). Trimming left V 7 bases short and J 3 bases short, with 12 bases between. This CDR3 region has 12 residues. Germline V gene sequence: CDR1 SQVTM, CDR2 ANQGSEA.